What follows describes a single T cell receptor beta chain. The target antigen is unknown. This entry belongs to a study of shared clonotypes between healthy human individuals. Overall study findings and caveats: Blood was the sole source, and tissue repertoires probably differ.

Each PCR replicate from the sorted subsets contained about 200 ng DNA, which is some 32,000 T cell genomes. The method was immunoSEQ multiplex PCR; TCRdb's version includes in-frame clones alone and lacks a portion of them. The repertoire holds 780,000 or so clones, approximately 77% seen once, with more than 1.5% in the top ten. This CDR3 spans 17 amino acids. V lost 0 bases to trimming and J lost 7 bases, with 18 bases between them. Germline V CDR1 and CDR2: MGHRA, YSYEKL. This clonotype originated in a woman in her 30s in good health. The chain recombines TRBV4-1 with TRBJ1-4; D is ambiguous. Sequenced material: memory CD4+ T cells sorted from blood. Subset specified: CD45RA-negative fraction. The CDR3 DNA sequence: TGCGCCAGCAGCCAAGACCCGGCAGGATCCGGATCTGAAAAACTGTTTTTT. Its protein is CASSQDPAGSGSEKLFF.